This TCR beta chain is from a study of T cell clones after liver transplantation. Background on the study: Draws occurred before transplant, before withdrawal, and after complete or failed withdrawal.

Sequencing was performed with immunoSEQ multiplex PCR; in TCRdb, only in-frame clones are kept and a portion is missing. This table holds around 110,000 clones, 90% found once. As regards this clone: Its antigen is not known.

Per the germline V gene, CDR1 is LNHDA and CDR2 is SQIVND (reference sequence). CDR3 length equals 15 residues. Unmatched junction bases numbered 4, after V lost 3 bases and J lost 2 bases. General study results and limits: Donor-reactive sequences fell more than third party-reactive ones, suggesting partial deletion.

This chain connects TRBV19 to TRBJ2-3; 8 bases are a match to TRBD2. This receptor was identified in a human patient who received a liver transplant. Some T cells here may be from the graft donor. Source: CD4+ T cells from blood, taken 12 months after liver transplant. This CDR3 is CASSIVSGATDTQYF. The CDR3 nucleotides read TGTGCCAGTAGTATTGTTAGCGGGGCCACAGATACGCAGTATTTT. The complete variable domain, with remaining parts taken from reference TRBV19 and TRBJ2-3, reads DGGITQSPKYLFRKEGQNVTLSCEQNLNHDAMYWYRQDPGQGLRLIYYSQIVNDFQKGDIAEGYSVSREKKESFPLTVTSAQKNPTAFYLCASSIVSGATDTQYFGPGTRLTVL.